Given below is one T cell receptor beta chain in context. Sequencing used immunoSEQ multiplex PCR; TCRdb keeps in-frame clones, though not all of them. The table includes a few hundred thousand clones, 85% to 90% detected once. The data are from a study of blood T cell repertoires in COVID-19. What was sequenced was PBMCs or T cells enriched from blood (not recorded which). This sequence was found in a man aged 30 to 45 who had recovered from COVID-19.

The DNA for the CDR3 is TGCGCCAGCAGCTTAAGACTAGCGGGGACTTCAAAATACAATGAGCAGTTCTTC. Translated, it gives CASSLRLAGTSKYNEQFF. This chain joins TRBV5-1 and TRBJ2-1; 11 bases match TRBD2. CDR1 SGHRS and CDR2 YFSETQ come from the germline V gene. With 2 bases clipped from V and 4 bases from J, the junction kept 11 bases outside the gene matches. There are 18 residues in the CDR3.